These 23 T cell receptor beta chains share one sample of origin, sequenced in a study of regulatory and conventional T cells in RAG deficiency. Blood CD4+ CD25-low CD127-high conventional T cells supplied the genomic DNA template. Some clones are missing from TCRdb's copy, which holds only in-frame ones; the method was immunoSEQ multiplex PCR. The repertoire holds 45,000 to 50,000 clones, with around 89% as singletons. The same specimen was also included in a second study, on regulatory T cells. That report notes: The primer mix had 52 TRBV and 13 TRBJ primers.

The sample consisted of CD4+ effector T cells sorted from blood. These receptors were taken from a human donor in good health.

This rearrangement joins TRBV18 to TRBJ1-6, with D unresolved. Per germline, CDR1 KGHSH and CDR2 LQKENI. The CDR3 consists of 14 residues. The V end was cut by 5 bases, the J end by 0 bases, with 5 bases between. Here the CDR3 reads CASSRSSYNSPLHF. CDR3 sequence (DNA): TGTGCCAGCTCAAGGAGCTCCTATAATTCACCCCTCCACTTT.

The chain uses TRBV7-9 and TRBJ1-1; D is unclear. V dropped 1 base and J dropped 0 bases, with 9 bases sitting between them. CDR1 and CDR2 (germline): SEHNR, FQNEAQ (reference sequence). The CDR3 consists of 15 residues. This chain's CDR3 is CASSLERLLNTEAFF. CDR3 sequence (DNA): TGTGCCAGCAGCTTAGAGCGACTGCTGAACACTGAAGCTTTCTTT.

CDR3 in DNA: TGTGCCAGCATCGGGGGGACCCCTAGCACAGATACGCAGTATTTT. Its translation: CASIGGTPSTDTQYF. J is TRBJ2-3 and V is TRBV11-3, with 7 bases matching TRBD2. CDR3 length: 15 residues. The junction had 7 bases not matched to a gene; V was cut back by 7 bases and J by 0 bases. CDR1 is SGHNT and CDR2 is YENEEA in the germline V gene.

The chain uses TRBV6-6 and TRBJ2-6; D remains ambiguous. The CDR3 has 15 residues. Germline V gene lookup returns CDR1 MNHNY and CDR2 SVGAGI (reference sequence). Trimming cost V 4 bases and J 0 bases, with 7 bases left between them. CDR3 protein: CASSSDGSGANVLTF. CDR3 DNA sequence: TGTGCCAGCAGTTCAGACGGCTCTGGGGCCAACGTCCTGACTTTC.

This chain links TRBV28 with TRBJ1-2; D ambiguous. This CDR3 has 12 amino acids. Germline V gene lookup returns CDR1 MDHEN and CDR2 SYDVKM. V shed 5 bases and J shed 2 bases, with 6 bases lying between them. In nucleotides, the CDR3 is TGTGCCAGCAGTCAGGTCAACTATGGCTACACCTTC. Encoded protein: CASSQVNYGYTF.

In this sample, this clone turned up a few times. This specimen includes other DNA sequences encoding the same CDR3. The CDR3 spells CASSLEGDGYTF. CDR3 in DNA: TGCGCCAGCAGCTTGGAAGGGGACGGCTACACCTTC. The V gene is TRBV5-1, the J gene TRBJ1-2; tentatively, D is TRBD1 (5 bases). There are 12 residues in the CDR3. Germline-derived CDR1 and CDR2 are SGHRS and YFSETQ. The germline V and J ends were trimmed by 0 bases and 8 bases, with 8 bases remaining between them.

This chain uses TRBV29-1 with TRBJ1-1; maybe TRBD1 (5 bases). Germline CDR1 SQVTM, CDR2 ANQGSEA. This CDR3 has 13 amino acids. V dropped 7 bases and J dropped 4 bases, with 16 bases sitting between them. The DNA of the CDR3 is TGCAGCGCTGGTGCGGGGGTCAGCACTGAAGCTTTCTTT. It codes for CSAGAGVSTEAFF. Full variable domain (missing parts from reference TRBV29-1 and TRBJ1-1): SAVISQKPSRDICQRGTSLTIQCQVDSQVTMMFWYRQQPGQSLTLIATANQGSEATYESGFVIDKFPISRPNLTFSTLTVSNMSPEDSSIYLCSAGAGVSTEAFFGQGTRLTVV.

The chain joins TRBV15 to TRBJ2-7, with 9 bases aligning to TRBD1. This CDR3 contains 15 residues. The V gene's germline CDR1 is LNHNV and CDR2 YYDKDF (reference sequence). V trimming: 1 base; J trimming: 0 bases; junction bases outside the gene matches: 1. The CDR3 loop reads CATSRGDRDSYEQYF. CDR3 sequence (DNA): TGTGCCACCAGCAGAGGGGACAGGGACTCCTACGAGCAGTACTTC.

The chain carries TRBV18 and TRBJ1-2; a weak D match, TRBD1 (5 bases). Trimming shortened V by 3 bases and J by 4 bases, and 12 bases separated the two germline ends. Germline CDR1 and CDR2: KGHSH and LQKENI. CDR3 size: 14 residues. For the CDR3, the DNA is TGTGCCAGCTCACCCTCCGGGGGTCTCTATGGCTACACCTTC. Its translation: CASSPSGGLYGYTF.

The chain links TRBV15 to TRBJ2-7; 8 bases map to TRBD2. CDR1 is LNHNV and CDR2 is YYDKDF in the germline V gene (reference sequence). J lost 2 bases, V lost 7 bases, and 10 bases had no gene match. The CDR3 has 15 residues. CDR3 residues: CATNEGGAGAYEQYF. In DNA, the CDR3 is TGTGCCACCAATGAGGGGGGAGCGGGAGCCTACGAGCAGTACTTC.

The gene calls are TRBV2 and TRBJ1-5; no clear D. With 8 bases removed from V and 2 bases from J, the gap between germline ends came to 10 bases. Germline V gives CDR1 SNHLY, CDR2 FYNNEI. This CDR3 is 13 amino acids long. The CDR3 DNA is TGTGCCAGCGGAAATATCGGCAATCAGCCCCAGCATTTT. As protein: CASGNIGNQPQHF.

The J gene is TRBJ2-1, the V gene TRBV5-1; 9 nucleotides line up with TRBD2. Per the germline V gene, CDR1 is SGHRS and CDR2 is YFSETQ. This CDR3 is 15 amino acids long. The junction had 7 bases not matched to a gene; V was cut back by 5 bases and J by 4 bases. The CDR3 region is CASSPPAGGYNEQFF. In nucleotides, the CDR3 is TGCGCCAGCAGTCCTCCAGCGGGGGGATACAATGAGCAGTTCTTC.

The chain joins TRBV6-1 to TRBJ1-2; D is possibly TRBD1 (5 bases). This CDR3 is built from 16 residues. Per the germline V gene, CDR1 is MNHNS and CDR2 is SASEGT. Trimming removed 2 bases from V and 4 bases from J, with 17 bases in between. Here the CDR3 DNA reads TGTGCCAGCAGTGAACAGGGTAACCGGCTAGGCTATGGCTACACCTTC. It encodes CASSEQGNRLGYGYTF.

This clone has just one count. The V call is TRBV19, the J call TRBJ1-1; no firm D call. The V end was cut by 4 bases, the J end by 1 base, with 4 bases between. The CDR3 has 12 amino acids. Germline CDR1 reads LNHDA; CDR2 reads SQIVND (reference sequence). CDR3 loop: CASSNQNTEAFF. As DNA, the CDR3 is TGTGCCAGTAGTAACCAGAACACTGAAGCTTTCTTT.

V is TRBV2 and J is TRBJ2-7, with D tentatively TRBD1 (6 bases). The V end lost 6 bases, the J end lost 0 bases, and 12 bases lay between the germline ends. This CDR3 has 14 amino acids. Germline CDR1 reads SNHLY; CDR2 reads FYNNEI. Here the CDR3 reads CASSRTETSYEQYF. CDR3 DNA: TGTGCCAGCAGCCGGACAGAAACCTCCTACGAGCAGTACTTC.

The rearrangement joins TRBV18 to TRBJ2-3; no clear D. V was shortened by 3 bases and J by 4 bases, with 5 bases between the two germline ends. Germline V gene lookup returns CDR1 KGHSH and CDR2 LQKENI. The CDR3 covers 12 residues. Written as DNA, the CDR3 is TGTGCCAGCTCACCTGTCGCAGATACGCAGTATTTT. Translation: CASSPVADTQYF.

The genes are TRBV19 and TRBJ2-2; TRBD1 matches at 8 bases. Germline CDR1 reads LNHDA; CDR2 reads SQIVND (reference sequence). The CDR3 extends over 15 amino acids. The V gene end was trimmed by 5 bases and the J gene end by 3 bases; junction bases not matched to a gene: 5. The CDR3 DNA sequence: TGTGCCAGTAGTGTCCAGGGGGCCTACACCGGGGAGCTGTTTTTT. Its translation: CASSVQGAYTGELFF. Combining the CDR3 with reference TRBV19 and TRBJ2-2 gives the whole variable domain DGGITQSPKYLFRKEGQNVTLSCEQNLNHDAMYWYRQDPGQGLRLIYYSQIVNDFQKGDIAEGYSVSREKKESFPLTVTSAQKNPTAFYLCASSVQGAYTGELFFGEGSRLTVL.

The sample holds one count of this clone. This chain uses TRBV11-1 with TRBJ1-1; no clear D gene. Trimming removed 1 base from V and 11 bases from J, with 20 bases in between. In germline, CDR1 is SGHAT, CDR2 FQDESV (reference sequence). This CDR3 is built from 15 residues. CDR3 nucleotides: TGTGCCAGCAGCTTAGATCGGGGTAGTAATCGAGAGGCTTTCTTT. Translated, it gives CASSLDRGSNREAFF.

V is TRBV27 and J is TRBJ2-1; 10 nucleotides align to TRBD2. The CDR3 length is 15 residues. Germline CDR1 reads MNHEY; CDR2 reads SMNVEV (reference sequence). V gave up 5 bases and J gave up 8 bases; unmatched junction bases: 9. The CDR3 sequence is CASSKRLAGAYEQFF. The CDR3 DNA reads TGTGCCAGCAGTAAGAGGCTAGCGGGGGCGTATGAGCAGTTCTTC.

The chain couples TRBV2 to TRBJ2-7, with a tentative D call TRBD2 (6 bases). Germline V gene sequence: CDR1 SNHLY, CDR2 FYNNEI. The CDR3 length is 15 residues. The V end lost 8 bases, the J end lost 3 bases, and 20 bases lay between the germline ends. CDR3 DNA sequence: TGTGCCAGCTCATCCCCGGGGACTGGGGACTACGAGCAGTACTTC. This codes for CASSSPGTGDYEQYF.

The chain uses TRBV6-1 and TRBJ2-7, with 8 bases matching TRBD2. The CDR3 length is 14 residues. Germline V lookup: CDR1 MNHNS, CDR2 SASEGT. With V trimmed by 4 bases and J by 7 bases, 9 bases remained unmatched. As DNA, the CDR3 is TGTGCCAGCAGTGCGGGGGGGGCGAATCGGGAGCAGTACTTC. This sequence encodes CASSAGGANREQYF.

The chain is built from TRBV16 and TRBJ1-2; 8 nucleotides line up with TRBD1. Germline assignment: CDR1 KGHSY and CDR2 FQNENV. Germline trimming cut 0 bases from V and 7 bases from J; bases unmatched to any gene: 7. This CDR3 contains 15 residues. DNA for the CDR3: TGTGCCAGCAGCCAATCTGGGACAGGCTTGACTGGCTACACCTTC. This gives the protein CASSQSGTGLTGYTF. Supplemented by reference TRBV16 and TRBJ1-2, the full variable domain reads GEEVAQTPKHLVRGEGQKAKLYCAPIKGHSYVFWYQQVLKNEFKFLISFQNENVFDETGMPKERFSAKCLPNSPCSLEIQATKLEDSAVYFCASSQSGTGLTGYTFGSGTRLTVV.

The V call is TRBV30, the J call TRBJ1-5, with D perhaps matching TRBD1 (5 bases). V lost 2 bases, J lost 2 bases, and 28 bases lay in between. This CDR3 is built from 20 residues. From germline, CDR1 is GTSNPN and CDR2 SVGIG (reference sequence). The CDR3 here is CAWSPLSALSGEIGNQPQHF. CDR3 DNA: TGTGCCTGGAGTCCCTTATCGGCCCTCTCGGGGGAGATCGGCAATCAGCCCCAGCATTTT.